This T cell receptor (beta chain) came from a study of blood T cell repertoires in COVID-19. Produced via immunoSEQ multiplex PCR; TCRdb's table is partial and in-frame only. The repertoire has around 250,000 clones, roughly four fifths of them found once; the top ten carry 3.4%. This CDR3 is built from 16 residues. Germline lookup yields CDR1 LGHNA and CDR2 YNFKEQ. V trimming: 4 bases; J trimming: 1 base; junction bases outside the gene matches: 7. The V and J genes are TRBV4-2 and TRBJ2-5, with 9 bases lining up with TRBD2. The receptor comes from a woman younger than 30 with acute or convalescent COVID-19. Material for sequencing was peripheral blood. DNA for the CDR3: TGTGCCAGCAGCCGGGTAGCGGGAGATGCCCAAGAGACCCAGTACTTC. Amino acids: CASSRVAGDAQETQYF.